This TCR beta chain was retrieved from a study of stem cell transplantation in POMP-related autoinflammatory disease. Study summary: Before transplant: CD4+ naive skewing, low CD8+ proportions, reduced cytokine secretion.

General study results and limits: Fewer unique TRB V-J gene pairings were identified in patients with PRAID. A trend toward lower repertoire diversity and greater clonality appeared in every analyzed T-cell subset of PRAID patients.

PRAID combined immunodeficiency and autoinflammation. Clones were sequenced by immunoSEQ multiplex PCR, and TCRdb holds only the in-frame ones, with some missing. Found here are 30,000 or so clones, 88% of them singletons; the top ten hold over 0.65%. Points on this clone: Its target is not known.

The V end lost 3 bases, the J end lost 1 base, and 10 bases lay between the germline ends. This CDR3 comprises 15 residues. Germline V lookup: CDR1 MDHEN, CDR2 SYDVKM. The V call is TRBV28, the J call TRBJ1-5, with D hard to call. Sequenced here: CD4+ T cells from PBMCs, sampled before stem cell transplantation. This clonotype was obtained from a human donor with POMP-related autoinflammation and immune dysregulation (PRAID). CDR3 sequence (DNA): TGTGCCAGCAGTTTGTTACAGTCGAGCAATCAGCCCCAGCATTTT. This translates into CASSLLQSSNQPQHF.